These 22 T cell receptor beta chains came from one sample sequenced in a study of human T cells and chemical hapten exposure. TCRdb passed the RACE reads through MiXCR, listing each CDR3 protein once. The sample lists about 84,000 distinct CDR3 sequences; approximately 10% were seen once. Sample time point: patch test 3, about 24 weeks after DPC sensitization. Treatment in this sample: therapeutic diphenylcyclopropenone sensitization with weekly scalp DPC. Here the sequenced sample was whole blood, taken in connection with sensitization to the hapten diphenylcyclopropenone (DPC). Receptor source: a woman between 45 and 65 years old with alopecia areata. Some clones in this sample may be carry-over from other donors' samples.

This chain links TRBV5-4 with TRBJ1-1; tentative D call: TRBD1 (5 bases). Germline lookup yields CDR1 SGHNT and CDR2 YYREEE (reference sequence). The germline V and J ends were trimmed by 0 bases and 6 bases, with 9 bases remaining between them. CDR3 length equals 13 residues. The CDR3 spells CASSLGQTPEAFF. CDR3 sequence (DNA): TGTGCCAGCAGCTTGGGACAGACTCCTGAAGCTTTCTTT.

The table lists this clonotype with many counts. The rearrangement uses TRBV27 and TRBJ2-2; perhaps TRBD1 as D (5 bases). This CDR3 is 15 amino acids long. V was pared by 6 bases and J by 5 bases, with 16 bases between. Per germline, CDR1 MNHEY and CDR2 SMNVEV (reference sequence). The CDR3 DNA reads TGTGCCAGCAGGGGGCTAGAGGTTTTAACCGGGGAGCTGTTTTTT. This gives the protein CASRGLEVLTGELFF.

The chain carries TRBV5-6 and TRBJ1-3, with no clear D. In germline, CDR1 is SGHDT, CDR2 YYEEEE. This CDR3 has 15 amino acids. The V and J ends lost 3 bases and 4 bases respectively, with 14 bases between them. CDR3 loop: CASSSGGEDGNTIYF. In DNA, the CDR3 is TGTGCCAGCAGCTCCGGTGGGGAGGACGGAAACACCATATATTTT.

This sequence joins TRBV7-8 and TRBJ1-1, with D possibly TRBD1 on 5 matching bases. Germline V lookup: CDR1 SGHVS, CDR2 FQNEAQ. The CDR3 sequence is 15 residues long. V lost 1 base and J lost 4, with 13 bases in between. The CDR3 region is CASSLEPGWGTEAFF. The CDR3 DNA reads as TGTGCCAGCAGCTTAGAACCAGGGTGGGGCACTGAAGCTTTCTTT.

This clonotype was recorded a few times. The chain has TRBV7-6 and TRBJ1-5; D is unclear. V was cut by 5 bases and J by 6 bases, with 14 bases left in between. There are 14 residues in the CDR3. Per the germline V gene, CDR1 is SGHVS and CDR2 is FNYEAQ. Written as DNA, the CDR3 is TGTGCCAGCAGCCACAGACACTCAGGTCAGCCCCAGCATTTT. It yields the protein CASSHRHSGQPQHF.

This CDR3 reads CSWGTETQYF. In nucleotides, the CDR3 is TGCAGCTGGGGGACGGAGACCCAGTACTTC. The chain links TRBV29-1 to TRBJ2-5, with D perhaps given as TRBD1 or TRBD2 (5 bases each). The CDR3 has 10 residues. Germline assignment: CDR1 SQVTM and CDR2 ANQGSEA. Trimming shortened V by 8 bases and J by 5 bases, and 9 bases separated the two germline ends.

The chain uses TRBV27 and TRBJ2-3; D possibly corresponds to TRBD2 (6 bases). The CDR3 extends over 16 amino acids. Germline assignment: CDR1 MNHEY and CDR2 SMNVEV (reference sequence). V shed 5 bases and J shed 0 bases, with 15 bases lying between them. CDR3 amino acids: CASSRRPGTSTDTQYF. CDR3 DNA sequence: TGTGCCAGCAGTCGACGTCCCGGGACTAGCACAGATACGCAGTATTTT.

V usage is TRBV28 and J usage is TRBJ2-7; possible D gene TRBD2, 5 bases. The V and J ends lost 3 bases and 0 bases respectively, with 9 bases between them. CDR3 length: 14 residues. Per germline, CDR1 MDHEN and CDR2 SYDVKM. The CDR3 coding sequence is TGTGCCAGCAGTTTCCCCCGGGACTCCTACGAGCAGTACTTC. This codes for CASSFPRDSYEQYF.

This clonotype has ten or more counts. The J gene is TRBJ2-1, the V gene TRBV14, with a tentative D call TRBD2 (6 bases). CDR1 is SGHDN and CDR2 is FVKESK in the germline V gene. V was trimmed by 4 bases and J by 9 bases, leaving 10 bases between them. This CDR3 spans 12 amino acids. CDR3 bases: TGTGCCAGCAGCCTTAGTAGCGGTGAGCAGTTCTTC. Its protein product is CASSLSSGEQFF.

The CDR3 DNA is TGTGCCATCAGTGAGGATAGCGGGAGTAATGAGCAGTTCTTC. Its protein product is CAISEDSGSNEQFF. V gene TRBV10-3 combines with J gene TRBJ2-1; 9 nucleotides match TRBD2. The CDR3 totals 14 residues. Germline lookup yields CDR1 ENHRY and CDR2 SYGVKD. After removal of 2 bases from V and 7 bases from J, the junction contained 3 bases not matched to a gene.

V and J are TRBV29-1 and TRBJ2-5; 14 nucleotides agree with TRBD2. This CDR3 has 14 residues. Germline CDR1 and CDR2: SQVTM and ANQGSEA. V shed 7 bases, J shed 5 bases, and the junction held 6 bases outside the gene matches. In DNA, the CDR3 is TGCAGCGCTGGACTAGCGGGAGGAAGTGAGACCCAGTACTTC. The encoded protein is CSAGLAGGSETQYF.

Ten or more counts support this clonotype. This chain connects TRBV30 to TRBJ2-7; TRBD2 matches at 12 bases. The CDR3 runs 13 residues. Germline lookup yields CDR1 GTSNPN and CDR2 SVGIG (reference sequence). J was trimmed by 7 bases and V by 5 bases; bases with no gene match: 6. The chain's CDR3 is CAWASGRAKEQYF. The DNA for the CDR3 is TGTGCCTGGGCTAGCGGGAGGGCCAAGGAGCAGTACTTC. Drawing the rest from reference TRBV30 and TRBJ2-7, the complete variable domain is SQTIHQWPATLVQPVGSPLSLECTVEGTSNPNLYWYRQAAGRGLQLLFYSVGIGQISSEVPQNLSASRPQDRQFILSSKKLLLSDSGFYLCAWASGRAKEQYFGPGTRLTVT.

This clonotype was counted between two and nine times. The chain links TRBV24-1 to TRBJ1-5; TRBD1 agrees at 7 bases. This CDR3 spans 15 amino acids. CDR1 KGHDR and CDR2 SFDVKD come from the germline V gene. The J segment lost 6 bases and the V segment lost 4 bases, leaving 8 bases of the junction unmatched. The CDR3 protein is CATSDLGPGGQPQHF. CDR3 in DNA: TGTGCCACCAGTGACCTAGGACCAGGGGGTCAGCCCCAGCATTTT.

This clonotype was counted ten times or more. This chain connects TRBV7-9 to TRBJ2-3, with 9 bases fitting TRBD1. Germline values: CDR1 SEHNR, CDR2 FQNEAQ (reference sequence). The CDR3 consists of 15 residues. J gave up 3 bases and V 3 bases, and 4 bases lay outside the gene matches. CDR3 coding DNA: TGTGCCAGCAGCTTCGGACAGGGGTGGACAGATACGCAGTATTTT. Its translation is CASSFGQGWTDTQYF.

This clonotype was observed a handful of times. The chain joins TRBV14 to TRBJ2-2; no reliable D call. V was cut by 1 base and J by 4 bases, with 13 bases left in between. Per germline, CDR1 SGHDN and CDR2 FVKESK. The CDR3 has 16 residues. This CDR3 is CASSQARSRSTGELFF. The CDR3 DNA reads TGTGCCAGCAGCCAAGCCCGATCCCGGAGCACCGGGGAGCTGTTTTTT.

This clonotype was seen ten or more times. This sequence joins TRBV24-1 and TRBJ2-7; tentative D call: TRBD2 (6 bases). The CDR3 is 15 residues long. Trimming removed 3 bases from V and 7 bases from J, with 18 bases in between. Germline loops: CDR1 KGHDR, CDR2 SFDVKD. The CDR3 bases are TGTGCCACCAGTGATACGGGAGCTCAGACGGGAGAGCAGTACTTC. Residues: CATSDTGAQTGEQYF.

The J gene is TRBJ2-2, the V gene TRBV11-2; D gene unclear. V was clipped by 0 bases and J by 7 bases, with 9 bases between them. Germline V CDR1 and CDR2: SGHAT, FQNNGV. The CDR3 loop spans 14 amino acids. CDR3 loop: CASSLDWTHGELFF. In DNA, the CDR3 is TGTGCCAGCAGCTTAGATTGGACCCACGGGGAGCTGTTTTTT.

J is TRBJ2-6 and V is TRBV6-1; D uncertain. This CDR3 spans 14 amino acids. The V end was cut by 7 bases, the J end by 4 bases, with 11 bases between. CDR1 MNHNS and CDR2 SASEGT come from the germline V gene. CDR3 amino acids: CASTFAEGANVLTF. In nucleotides, the CDR3 is TGTGCCAGCACGTTCGCCGAAGGGGCCAACGTCCTGACTTTC.

This clonotype came up many times. The chain joins TRBV7-6 to TRBJ2-3; D gene uncertain. Germline assignment: CDR1 SGHVS and CDR2 FNYEAQ. The CDR3 has 13 amino acids. V dropped 6 bases and J dropped 6 bases, with 13 bases sitting between them. In DNA form, the CDR3 reads TGTGCCAGCAGTCGCGGACGAGAGGATACGCAGTATTTT. Protein product: CASSRGREDTQYF.

J is TRBJ2-1 and V is TRBV6-6; the match to TRBD1 covers 9 bases. V lost 2 bases, J lost 7 bases, and 0 bases stayed unmatched. This CDR3 is built from 13 residues. Germline CDR1 reads MNHNY; CDR2 reads SVGAGI (reference sequence). The CDR3 protein is CASSYDRGNEQFF. As DNA, the CDR3 is TGTGCCAGCAGTTACGACAGGGGGAATGAGCAGTTCTTC.

This clonotype was counted between two and nine times. The chain uses TRBV24-1 and TRBJ2-1; D call uncertain. The germline V gene has CDR1 KGHDR and CDR2 SFDVKD. CDR3 length equals 15 residues. The V and J ends lost 4 bases and 7 bases respectively, with 16 bases between them. CDR3 coding DNA: TGTGCCACCAGTGACCCTCGACCCACTGAAAATGAGCAGTTCTTC. Protein product: CATSDPRPTENEQFF.

In this sample, this clonotype turned up a few times. The rearrangement uses TRBV4-2 and TRBJ1-5, with unresolved D. Germline V gene data show CDR1 as LGHNA and CDR2 as YNFKEQ. V shed 0 bases and J shed 2 bases, with 14 bases lying between them. The length of the CDR3 is 17 residues. The CDR3 DNA reads TGTGCCAGCAGCCAAGAGTCGGCGCCACGAGGCAATCAGCCCCAGCATTTT. This translates into CASSQESAPRGNQPQHF.